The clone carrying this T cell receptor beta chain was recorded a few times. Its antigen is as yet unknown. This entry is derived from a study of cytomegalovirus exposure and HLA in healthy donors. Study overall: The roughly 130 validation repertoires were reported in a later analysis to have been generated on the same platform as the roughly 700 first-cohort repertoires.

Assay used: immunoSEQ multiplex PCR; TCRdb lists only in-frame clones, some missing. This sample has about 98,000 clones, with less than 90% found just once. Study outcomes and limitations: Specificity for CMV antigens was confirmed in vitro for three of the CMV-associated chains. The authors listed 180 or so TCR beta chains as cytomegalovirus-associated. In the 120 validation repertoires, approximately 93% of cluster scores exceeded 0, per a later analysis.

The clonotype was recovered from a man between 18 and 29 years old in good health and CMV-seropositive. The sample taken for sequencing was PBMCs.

Here the CDR3 DNA reads TGTGCCAGCAGTCCGTATATAAGCACAGATACGCAGTATTTT. It is translated as CASSPYISTDTQYF. J is TRBJ2-3 and V is TRBV7-2; D is unresolved. Germline lookup yields CDR1 SGHTA and CDR2 FQGNSA. This CDR3 is built from 14 residues. V was trimmed by 6 bases and J by 0 bases, leaving 10 bases between them.